These 14 T cell receptor beta chains came from one sample sequenced in a study of T-cell memory formation after mild COVID-19. TCRdb itself ran the 5' RACE reads through MiXCR, one entry per CDR3 protein. The sample holds roughly 450,000 distinct CDR3 sequences, 15% to 20% seen once. Material: PBMCs or a T cell subset sorted from them (not recorded which). Source of these receptors: an adult woman who had mild COVID-19 (a few samples of this study predate the infection). Cell type and time point are not known.

The chain is built from TRBV20-1 and TRBJ2-1; 7 nucleotides line up with TRBD1. Germline CDR1 DFQATT, CDR2 SNEGSKA (reference sequence). The CDR3 runs 14 residues. V was pared by 4 bases and J by 2 bases, with 5 bases of the junction left unmatched. DNA for the CDR3: TGCAGTGCTAAGGACAGGACCACCTACAATGAGCAGTTCTTC. This translates into CSAKDRTTYNEQFF.

The rearrangement links TRBV25-1 to TRBJ2-1; D is possibly TRBD1 (5 bases). Trimming removed 6 bases at V and 6 bases at J, with 9 bases between. Per germline, CDR1 MGHDK and CDR2 SYGVNS. This CDR3 comprises 12 residues. The chain's CDR3 is CASRAGFNEQFF. In nucleotides, the CDR3 is TGTGCCAGCAGGGCAGGGTTCAATGAGCAGTTCTTC.

V and J are TRBV21-1 and TRBJ2-7; the D call TRBD2 from the table was never checked on the DNA. TRBV21-1 is given as a pseudogene. This CDR3 is 16 amino acids long. The CDR3 loop is CASSAAGLADEFVQYF. CDR3 nucleotides: TGTGCCAGCAGCGCAGCGGGACTAGCCGATGAGTTCGTGCAGTACTTC.

This chain connects TRBV6-5 to TRBJ2-7; maybe TRBD1 (6 bases). Trimming left V 6 bases short and J 2 bases short, with 20 bases between. Per germline, CDR1 MNHEY and CDR2 SVGAGI. This CDR3 is built from 16 residues. In DNA, the CDR3 is TGTGCCAGCAGAAAACCGGGACAAGGCGGACCCTACGAGCAGTACTTC. Translating it yields CASRKPGQGGPYEQYF.

This clonotype occurred a few times. This chain uses TRBV6-2 or TRBV6-3 with TRBJ1-1; 9 nucleotides match TRBD1. CDR3 length: 16 residues. Germline values: CDR1 MNHEY, CDR2 SVGEGT. The junction had 10 bases not matched to a gene; V was cut back by 4 bases and J by 4 bases. CDR3 sequence: CASSSVPGQGGTEAFF. As DNA, the CDR3 is TGTGCCAGCAGTTCTGTCCCGGGACAGGGAGGCACTGAAGCTTTCTTT.

The chain links TRBV7-6 to TRBJ2-2; TRBD2 aligns across 10 bases. There are 16 residues in the CDR3. Germline V gene lookup returns CDR1 SGHVS and CDR2 FNYEAQ. The junction had 3 bases not matched to a gene; V was cut back by 1 base and J by 4 bases. Here the CDR3 DNA reads TGTGCCAGCAGCTTAGAGGGACTAGCGAGCACCGGGGAGCTGTTTTTT. This codes for CASSLEGLASTGELFF.

The rearrangement joins TRBV3-1 to TRBJ2-7; D gene uncertain. There are 15 residues in the CDR3. V gave up 1 base and J gave up 2 bases, with 12 bases separating them. CDR1 and CDR2 from the germline V gene are LGHDT and YNNKEL (reference sequence). CDR3 amino acids: CASSQGFRDPYEQYF. The CDR3 region has the DNA TGTGCCAGCAGCCAAGGATTCCGAGACCCCTACGAGCAGTACTTC.

This clonotype was detected many times. This chain links TRBV5-1 with TRBJ1-2, with D maybe TRBD1 (5 bases). Germline values: CDR1 SGHRS, CDR2 YFSETQ. The ends were cut back, 5 bases at V and 7 bases at J, with 18 bases in the middle. The CDR3 has 14 residues. The CDR3 DNA sequence: TGCGCCAGCAGAGAGGGTAGGGGAGTCTCTGGCTACACCTTC. Its translation: CASREGRGVSGYTF. Variable domain in full (rest from reference TRBV5-1 and TRBJ1-2): KAGVTQTPRYLIKTRGQQVTLSCSPISGHRSVSWYQQTPGQGLQFLFEYFSETQRNKGNFPGRFSGRQFSNSRSEMNVSTLELGDSALYLCASREGRGVSGYTFGSGTRLTVV.

The chain has TRBV5-6 and TRBJ2-1; D remains unclear. The CDR3 is 11 amino acids. Germline V CDR1 and CDR2: SGHDT, YYEEEE. With 0 bases removed from V and 9 bases from J, the gap between germline ends came to 4 bases. The CDR3 DNA follows: TGTGCCAGCAGCTTGGACCCTGAGCAGTTCTTC. Translated, it gives CASSLDPEQFF.

The gene calls are TRBV24-1 and TRBJ1-2; weak D call: TRBD1 (6 bases). CDR1 KGHDR and CDR2 SFDVKD come from the germline V gene. The CDR3 extends over 13 amino acids. Trimming took off 6 bases at V and 6 bases at J, with 13 bases between the two ends. The CDR3 DNA reads as TGTGCCACCAGTTCTCAGGGGTTTCATGGCTACACCTTC. This codes for CATSSQGFHGYTF.

This clonotype was detected only a few times. The chain employs TRBV14 and TRBJ2-3, with D maybe TRBD1 (5 bases). The length of the CDR3 is 13 residues. In germline, CDR1 is SGHDN, CDR2 FVKESK. Trimming removed 4 bases at V and 10 bases at J, with 15 bases between. CDR3 protein: CASSPTVSFAQYF. The CDR3 nucleotides are TGTGCCAGCAGCCCGACAGTTTCCTTTGCGCAGTATTTT.

The CDR3 protein is CASSTSYGGNTEAFF. Written as DNA, the CDR3 is TGTGCCAGTAGTACCTCTTATGGAGGGAACACTGAAGCTTTCTTT. This chain uses TRBV19 with TRBJ1-1; no clear D. Trimming removed 4 bases at V and 1 base at J, with 13 bases between. The CDR3 extends over 15 amino acids. CDR1 and CDR2 (germline): LNHDA, SQIVND (reference sequence). The complete variable domain, with remaining parts taken from reference TRBV19 and TRBJ1-1, reads DGGITQSPKYLFRKEGQNVTLSCEQNLNHDAMYWYRQDPGQGLRLIYYSQIVNDFQKGDIAEGYSVSREKKESFPLTVTSAQKNPTAFYLCASSTSYGGNTEAFFGQGTRLTVV.

Written as DNA, the CDR3 is TGTGCCACCAGTGATTTGAACAGGGGTACAAGAGAGACCCAGTACTTC. Amino acids: CATSDLNRGTRETQYF. The chain combines TRBV24-1 with TRBJ2-5; 7 nucleotides line up with TRBD1. CDR1 and CDR2 (germline): KGHDR, SFDVKD. This CDR3 region has 16 residues. Trimming removed 0 bases from V and 4 bases from J; junction bases left unmatched: 7.

Written as DNA, the CDR3 is TGTGCCAGCAGCGTATCCAGTTCACCCCTCCACTTT. This codes for CASSVSSSPLHF. The rearrangement uses TRBV9 and TRBJ1-6; D is ambiguous. There are 12 residues in the CDR3. In germline, CDR1 is SGDLS, CDR2 YYNGEE. Trimming took off 1 base at V and 9 bases at J, with 5 bases between the two ends.